Here is one T cell receptor beta chain with its context. The data derive from a study of cytotoxic CD8 clonotypes in ibrutinib-treated CLL. Across the study: Recorded responses included about 25 partial and 2 complete; following median roughly 70 months, roughly 15 stayed remitted and about 12 progressed.

Produced via immunoSEQ multiplex PCR; TCRdb's table is partial and in-frame only. The table has 140,000 to 150,000 clones, 70% to 80% seen once. The TCR comes from a human donor with chronic lymphocytic leukemia. The specimen comprised PBMCs, sampled after 24 months of ibrutinib treatment.

This CDR3 is CASSVVAGAVTGELFF. CDR3 in DNA: TGTGCCAGCAGCGTAGTTGCGGGGGCGGTCACCGGGGAGCTGTTTTTT. This chain links TRBV9 with TRBJ2-2; D is perhaps TRBD2 (7 bases). CDR1 SGDLS and CDR2 YYNGEE come from the germline V gene. Trimming pared 0 bases from V and 4 bases from J, leaving 13 bases between. The CDR3 contains 16 residues.